Listed below are T cell receptor beta chains from one sample, sequenced in a study of early T cells in non-severe SARS-CoV-2 infection. In TCRdb, the 5' RACE reads were re-called with MiXCR into one record per CDR3 protein. Of about 72,000 distinct CDR3 sequences in the sample, around 8.7% were seen once. Sequenced sample: whole blood. The receptors shown here come from an adult who was a healthcare worker with PCR-confirmed SARS-CoV-2 infection or an uninfected control (not recorded which). The CDR3 runs from the conserved cysteine through the conserved F or W. A D gene is named only where the DNA matches it firmly. Part of the rows lack a size; the others show once, few, many or a class for expanded clones.

many TRBJ2-2 TRBV29-1 . CSVVSAGGGELFF TGCAGCGTAGTCAGTGCCGGGGGCGGGGAGCTGTTTTTT
few TRBJ2-7 TRBV7-2 TRBD1 CASSPTGTGGTYEQYF TGTGCCAGCAGCCCCACCGGGACAGGGGGCACCTACGAGCAGTACTTC
many TRBJ1-5 TRBV12-3/TRBV12-4 . CASSSQGRLYSNQPQHF TGTGCCAGCAGTTCCCAGGGGAGACTGTATAGCAATCAGCCCCAGCATTTT
few TRBJ2-6 TRBV15 . CATSSPGRGPGANVLTF TGTGCCACCAGCAGCCCGGGAAGGGGCCCTGGGGCCAACGTCCTGACTTTC
many TRBJ2-3 TRBV23-1 TRBD1 CASSHRTGGSTDTQYF TGCGCCAGCAGTCATCGGACAGGGGGTAGCACAGATACGCAGTATTTT
. TRBJ2-3 TRBV6-1 . CASMQRGADTQYF TGTGCCAGCATGCAGCGCGGGGCAGATACGCAGTATTTT
. TRBJ2-1 TRBV10-2 TRBD2 CASGRQGLAYNEQFF TGCGCCAGCGGCCGTCAGGGACTAGCCTACAATGAGCAGTTCTTC
. TRBJ2-3 TRBV7-8 . CASSLAQIDTQYF TGTGCCAGCAGCTTAGCCCAGATAGATACGCAGTATTTT
few TRBJ2-3 TRBV20-1 TRBD2 CSAQTHTTSGSTDTQYF TGCAGTGCTCAGACCCATACTACTAGCGGGAGTACAGATACGCAGTATTTT
. TRBJ1-1 TRBV5-1 . CASGQGNTEAFF TGCGCCAGCGGGCAGGGTAACACTGAAGCTTTCTTT
. TRBJ1-6 TRBV7-2 . CASSLNLHRTLHF TGTGCCAGCAGCTTAAATTTGCACAGAACCCTCCACTTT
few TRBJ2-7 TRBV21-1 . CASSPSLDRVSYEQYF TGTGCCAGCAGCCCCTCCTTAGACAGGGTCTCCTACGAGCAGTACTTC
many TRBJ2-7 TRBV7-3 TRBD2 CASSLTSGDSYEQYF TGTGCCAGCAGCTTGACTAGCGGGGATTCCTACGAGCAGTACTTC
. TRBJ2-3 TRBV12-3/TRBV12-4 . CATQERRGTDTQYF TGTGCCACCCAAGAGCGGAGAGGCACAGATACGCAGTATTTT
few TRBJ1-5 TRBV7-8 . CASTLGVGNQPQHF TGTGCCAGCACTCTAGGTGTTGGCAATCAGCCCCAGCATTTT
. TRBJ1-1 TRBV6-5 . CASSYVGGNTEAFF TGTGCCAGCAGTTACGTGGGGGGGAACACTGAAGCTTTCTTT
. TRBJ1-1 TRBV27 . CASSLRSPENTEAFF TGTGCCAGCAGTTTAAGGTCTCCAGAGAACACTGAAGCTTTCTTT
few TRBJ1-2 TRBV20-1 . CSAPRTRNYGYTF TGCAGTGCCCCCCGGACTCGGAACTATGGCTACACCTTC
. TRBJ2-7 TRBV9 TRBD1 CASSRQGTFYEQYF TGTGCCAGCAGCAGACAGGGTACCTTTTACGAGCAGTACTTC
few TRBJ2-1 TRBV12-5 . CASGLEASIYNEQFF TGTGCTAGTGGTTTGGAGGCGTCTATTTACAATGAGCAGTTCTTC
few TRBJ2-7 TRBV6-2/TRBV6-3 . CASSPHSYEQYF TGTGCCAGCAGTCCGCACTCCTACGAGCAGTACTTC
many TRBJ2-7 TRBV7-2 . CASSLALANYEQYF TGTGCCAGCAGCTTAGCTCTAGCGAACTACGAGCAGTACTTC
. TRBJ2-2 TRBV20-1 TRBD1 CSAQGQGDTGELFF TGCAGTGCTCAGGGACAGGGGGACACCGGGGAGCTGTTTTTT
few TRBJ2-7 TRBV28 TRBD2 CASSPEREGPPTYF TGTGCCAGCAGCCCCGAGCGGGAGGGCCCTCCCACGTACTTC
many TRBJ2-7 TRBV3-1 TRBD2 CASSPSGAYEQYF TGTGCCAGCAGCCCTAGCGGGGCCTACGAGCAGTACTTC
. TRBJ2-7 TRBV5-1 TRBD1 CASSIQGALYEQYF TGCGCCAGCAGCATACAGGGGGCTCTCTACGAGCAGTACTTC
. TRBJ2-1 TRBV5-1 . CASSLVRNDYNEQFF TGCGCCAGCAGCTTGGTAAGGAACGATTACAATGAGCAGTTCTTC
. TRBJ1-4 TRBV9 TRBD1 CASSDRDSGSEKLFF TGTGCCAGCAGCGACCGGGACAGTGGAAGTGAAAAACTGTTTTTT
. TRBJ1-2 TRBV2 TRBD1 CASSGGTGRTANYGYTF TGTGCCAGCAGTGGCGGGACAGGGAGGACTGCTAACTATGGCTACACCTTC
. TRBJ2-1 TRBV5-1 . CASSPESTTNEQFF TGCGCCAGCAGCCCGGAGTCGACGACCAATGAGCAGTTCTTC
. TRBJ2-7 TRBV30 . CAWVRGNHEQYF TGTGCCTGGGTTAGGGGGAACCACGAGCAGTACTTC
few TRBJ2-5 TRBV9 . CASSVERLPTETQYF TGTGCCAGCAGCGTAGAAAGACTACCCACAGAGACCCAGTACTTC
many TRBJ2-7 TRBV20-1 TRBD2 CSARAIPTSGRASYEQYF TGCAGTGCTAGAGCCATCCCGACTAGCGGGAGGGCCTCCTACGAGCAGTACTTC
. TRBJ2-3 TRBV11-2 TRBD2 CASSSPGLATTDTQYF TGTGCCAGCAGCTCCCCGGGACTAGCCACCACAGATACGCAGTATTTT
. TRBJ2-1 TRBV4-1 . CASSQEQRSYNEQFF TGCGCCAGCAGCCAAGAGCAGCGGAGCTACAATGAGCAGTTCTTC
many TRBJ1-5 TRBV6-2/TRBV6-3 TRBD1 CASSTDRGKGNQPQHF TGTGCCAGCAGTACGGACAGGGGGAAAGGCAATCAGCCCCAGCATTTT